This TCR beta chain was identified during a study of CD8 T cells in ankylosing spondylitis. The study, taken as a whole, reports: Disease-associated clones were reportedly significantly overrepresented in matched ankylosing spondylitis synovial fluid. Made up of under 10 highly homologous variants, a TCR beta motif appeared characteristic of ankylosing spondylitis blood.

This clonotype showed up many times. Its cognate antigen is unknown. Library preparation for TCR beta used quantitative 5'-RACE with molecular barcodes. TCRdb re-analysed the 5' RACE reads in MiXCR, keeping a single row per CDR3 protein. The sample carries more than 250,000 distinct CDR3 sequences, around a tenth recorded once. This CDR3 spans 12 amino acids. Germline assignment: CDR1 DFQATT and CDR2 SNEGSKA (reference sequence). Deletions cut 4 bases from V and 3 bases from J, with 7 bases between. The V call is TRBV20-1, the J call TRBJ1-5; no clear D gene. Sequencing input: blood, either unsorted or a sorted T cell fraction (not recorded which). This TCR was recovered from a female donor with ankylosing spondylitis or in good health (not recorded which). CDR3 bases: TGCAGTGCTACAGGTTCCAATCAGCCCCAGCATTTT. Translation gives CSATGSNQPQHF.